This TCR beta chain was sequenced during a study of blood T cell repertoires in COVID-19. Study overall: T cells, B-cell-depleted T cells, or PBMCs provided the cDNA or gDNA that served as material.

Authors' methods: Estimation of nucleated cell counts was performed using reference gene primer amplification. Using immunoSEQ multiplex PCR, the repertoire was profiled, and TCRdb retains in-frame clones only, with some absent. The V and J calls and clone size are taken from that table; D and trimming were inferred from the DNA. This table has some 260,000 clones, 88% appearing once. With 4 bases removed from V and 4 bases from J, the gap between germline ends came to 10 bases. This CDR3 region has 13 residues. Germline V gene sequence: CDR1 LNHDA, CDR2 SQIVND (reference sequence). Sequenced: peripheral blood. This TCR was sampled from a woman aged 40 to 50 who had recovered from COVID-19. This rearrangement joins TRBV19 to TRBJ2-5, with a weak D call TRBD2 (6 bases). The CDR3 region is CASSTTSVETQYF. As DNA, the CDR3 is TGTGCCAGTAGTACGACTAGTGTAGAGACCCAGTACTTC.